This T cell receptor beta chain is from a study of vaccination and CD4 T cells after COVID-19. Study as a whole: Those taking part got two shots of either the BNT162b2 or the mRNA-1273 vaccine.

Once obtained from cultured CD4+ T cells, the DNA was sequenced using the Oncomine TCR Beta short-read assay. The authors extracted genomic DNA from cultured CD4+ T cells. TCRdb analysed the PCR reads with MiXCR anew, one entry per CDR3 protein. The sample lists about 19,000 distinct CDR3 sequences, 45% to 60% seen once, with roughly 7.9% in the top ten. Treatment noted: roughly 10-day PBMC culture with coronavirus spike peptide pools or control peptides (ViraFEST assay). Under the ViraFEST approach, antigen-specific T cells were expanded with peptide pools and TCRs subsequently sequenced. Turning to this clonotype: The antigen remains undetermined.

This CDR3 contains 14 residues. V was pared by 4 bases and J by 4 bases, with 4 bases of the junction left unmatched. Germline V gene data show CDR1 as SGHAT and CDR2 as FQNNGV. Study results and caveats: Spike mono-reactivity marked 304 of 307 vaccine-specific clones in convalescent patients.

The TCR was taken from a human donor who had recovered from COVID-19. The rearrangement uses TRBV11-2 and TRBJ2-7; 10 bases are a match to TRBD1. What was sequenced was CD4+ T cells from blood, cultured in vitro. CDR3 sequence: CASSSGTGVYEQYF. In DNA, the CDR3 is TGTGCCAGCAGCTCCGGGACAGGGGTTTACGAGCAGTACTTC.